A single sample is the source of the 9 T cell receptor beta chains below, sequenced in a study of T-cell reconstitution after alpha-beta-depleted transplantation in children. Preparing the TCRbeta library involved the use of unique molecular identifiers. In TCRdb, the PCR reads were re-called with MiXCR into one record per CDR3 protein. The sample has around 580,000 distinct CDR3 sequences, under 25% seen once. Sequenced here: PBMCs, mostly from graft donor cells, sampled 360 days after TCRalphabeta/CD19-depleted stem cell transplant. The receptors derive from a boy in the first two years of life who had a stem cell transplant for acute myeloid leukemia, so the T cells may come from the graft donor.

V usage is TRBV6-5 and J usage is TRBJ2-1; 8 bases fit TRBD1. This CDR3 has 16 amino acids. Germline CDR1 and CDR2: MNHEY and SVGAGI. V gave up 4 bases and J gave up 4 bases; unmatched junction bases: 9. The CDR3 bases are TGTGCCAGCAGTTCCCCAGGACAGGGTCCTTACAATGAGCAGTTCTTC. Amino acid sequence: CASSSPGQGPYNEQFF.

This CDR3 is CSAKGVPFNSPLHF. In DNA, the CDR3 is TGCAGTGCTAAGGGGGTGCCTTTTAATTCACCCCTCCACTTT. The chain recombines TRBV20-1 with TRBJ1-6; D might be TRBD1 (6 bases). This CDR3 is 14 amino acids long. The ends were cut back, 4 bases at V and 6 bases at J, with 13 bases in the middle. CDR1 DFQATT and CDR2 SNEGSKA come from the germline V gene (reference sequence).

This chain uses TRBV9 with TRBJ2-1; 7 bases agree with TRBD2. Germline V gene lookup returns CDR1 SGDLS and CDR2 YYNGEE. The CDR3 length is 16 residues. V trimming: 3 bases; J trimming: 0 bases; junction bases outside the gene matches: 6. This CDR3 reads CASSAHGGSSYNEQFF. The CDR3 coding sequence is TGTGCCAGCAGCGCCCACGGGGGGAGCTCCTACAATGAGCAGTTCTTC.

The rearrangement uses TRBV2 and TRBJ2-1; D is possibly TRBD2 (6 bases). Germline V gene lookup returns CDR1 SNHLY and CDR2 FYNNEI. V was clipped by 4 bases and J by 9 bases, with 22 bases between them. The CDR3 covers 16 residues. The CDR3 loop reads CASSGPSGTPRGEQFF. The DNA for the CDR3 is TGTGCCAGCAGTGGCCCTTCCGGGACGCCGCGGGGTGAGCAGTTCTTC.

The V call is TRBV14, the J call TRBJ1-1, with a weak D call TRBD1 (5 bases). V lost 3 bases and J lost 4, with 12 bases in between. There are 14 residues in the CDR3. Germline V gives CDR1 SGHDN, CDR2 FVKESK. The CDR3 nucleotides are TGTGCCAGCAGCCACGGGGGTTTTAGCACTGAAGCTTTCTTT. As protein: CASSHGGFSTEAFF.

This clonotype was recorded at least ten times. This chain connects TRBV29-1 to TRBJ2-1; TRBD1 or TRBD2 may be the D gene (5 bases each). CDR1 is SQVTM, CDR2 ANQGSEA, per germline. Deletions cut 4 bases from V and 7 bases from J, with 14 bases between. This CDR3 contains 13 residues. CDR3 in DNA: TGCAGCGTTGTGTACCGGGGCGGTAATGAGCAGTTCTTC. Translated: CSVVYRGGNEQFF.

This clonotype was observed a handful of times. The chain is built from TRBV6-5 and TRBJ2-3, with D possibly being TRBD1 (5 bases). Germline V gives CDR1 MNHEY, CDR2 SVGAGI. The CDR3 is made up of 16 amino acids. V gave up 2 bases and J gave up 0 bases, with 12 bases separating them. The CDR3 DNA reads as TGTGCCAGCAGTTACCTGACAGTTTCTAGCACAGATACGCAGTATTTT. Translating it yields CASSYLTVSSTDTQYF.

The V gene is TRBV19, the J gene TRBJ2-1; 9 bases fit TRBD1. The CDR3 runs to 14 residues. Germline values: CDR1 LNHDA, CDR2 SQIVND (reference sequence). The V segment lost 3 bases and the J segment 10 bases; nucleotides outside the gene matches: 7. CDR3 sequence reads: CASSIWDRVQEQFF. Here the CDR3 DNA reads TGTGCCAGTAGTATCTGGGACAGGGTGCAGGAGCAGTTCTTC.

In this sample, this clonotype turned up many times. J is TRBJ2-4 and V is TRBV19; 7 bases line up with TRBD1. The trim removed 9 bases at V and 1 base at J, leaving 3 bases unmatched. The CDR3 has 13 amino acids. The germline gives CDR1 LNHDA, CDR2 SQIVND (reference sequence). The CDR3 DNA is TGTGCCAGCGGACAGGACGCCAAAAACATTCAGTACTTC. Translating it yields CASGQDAKNIQYF.